This entry describes one T cell receptor beta chain. Antigen specificity is unknown. This specimen comes from a study of cytomegalovirus exposure and HLA in healthy donors. Study-level information: A prior study identified 117 million unique TCR beta sequences from about 180 million T cells. Whole-study results and caveats: Usually a TCR sequence was rare, but some public TCRs were found in many donors. The classifier reportedly diagnosed cytomegalovirus status with high specificity and sensitivity.

Germline V CDR1 and CDR2: SGHDT, YYEEEE. The V and J ends lost 3 bases and 6 bases, in that order; junction bases with no gene match: 1. The length of the CDR3 is 13 residues. The PCR contained 60 Vbeta and 13 Jbeta primers. Sequenced by immunoSEQ multiplex PCR; TCRdb stores in-frame clones only, minus some. The sample records around 120,000 clones, 70% to 75% being singletons. The chain joins TRBV5-6 to TRBJ1-4, with 8 bases lining up with TRBD1. The sample consisted of PBMCs. The sequence came from a young woman in good health and CMV-seronegative. CDR3 protein: CASSSTGDEKLFF. The DNA of the CDR3 is TGTGCCAGCAGCTCGACAGGGGATGAAAAACTGTTTTTT.